The sequence of this T cell receptor beta chain was determined in a study of blood T cells in healthy people across ages. Next came a second PCR, run for about 7 to 12 cycles, which used a sample-barcoded 5' primer along with a J-beta primer mix. TCRdb re-called the 5' RACE reads through MiXCR, storing one row per CDR3 protein. The table includes approximately 290,000 distinct CDR3 sequences, 25% to 30% detected once. Donors ranged from roughly 6 to 90 years old and were healthy Caucasians in Russia. This clonotype was counted a few times. The sample consisted of blood. The source is a woman in her 70s in good health.

The CDR3 is CASTGQSSGYTF. The CDR3, as DNA: TGCGCCAGTACAGGACAGTCGTCTGGCTACACCTTC. This chain connects TRBV5-1 to TRBJ1-2, with D possibly TRBD1 on 6 matching bases. This CDR3 is 12 amino acids long. Trimming shortened V by 8 bases and J by 7 bases, and 15 bases separated the two germline ends. Germline V gene lookup returns CDR1 SGHRS and CDR2 YFSETQ.